These 31 T cell receptor beta chains originate from one sample sequenced in a study of cytomegalovirus exposure and HLA in healthy donors. PCR employed 60 Vbeta and 13 Jbeta primers. Here immunoSEQ multiplex PCR was the method, and the copy in TCRdb shows in-frame clones only, minus some. The table has more than 85,000 clones, around 76% seen once. The sequencing sample was made of PBMCs. The receptors come from a young man in good health and CMV-seropositive.

This clone has more than one count but fewer than ten. J is TRBJ1-1 and V is TRBV28; no clear D gene. Trimming stripped 5 bases from V and 0 bases from J, with 7 bases between. CDR1 is MDHEN and CDR2 is SYDVKM in the germline V gene. The length of the CDR3 is 13 residues. As DNA, the CDR3 is TGTGCCAGCAGTCCCGTTCTGAACACTGAAGCTTTCTTT. Residues: CASSPVLNTEAFF.

This chain links TRBV7-8 with TRBJ1-3, with D possibly TRBD1 on 5 matching bases. CDR1 is SGHVS and CDR2 is FQNEAQ in the germline V gene. The germline V and J ends were trimmed by 1 base and 6 bases, with 13 bases remaining between them. This CDR3 contains 15 residues. The CDR3 spells CASSLVPGWENTIYF. DNA for the CDR3: TGTGCCAGCAGCTTAGTCCCAGGGTGGGAAAACACCATATATTTT.

The genes are TRBV15 and TRBJ2-1; D may be TRBD1 (5 bases). The CDR3 is 14 residues long. Germline-derived CDR1 and CDR2 are LNHNV and YYDKDF (reference sequence). The V gene lost 3 bases and the J gene lost 1 base, with 7 bases spanning the gap. In DNA form, the CDR3 reads TGTGCCACCAGCAGTGCAGGGTCCTACAATGAGCAGTTCTTC. It encodes CATSSAGSYNEQFF.

Only a few counts were recorded for this clone. V usage is TRBV11-2 and J usage is TRBJ1-1, with 8 bases that match TRBD1. The germline V gene has CDR1 SGHAT and CDR2 FQNNGV. The CDR3 is 15 amino acids. V lost 1 base, J lost 6 bases, and 7 bases stayed unmatched. The CDR3 is CASSLGQGLFSEAFF. In DNA, the CDR3 is TGTGCCAGCAGCTTAGGACAGGGGCTATTCTCTGAAGCTTTCTTT.

V is TRBV28 and J is TRBJ1-2; possibly TRBD1 for D (6 bases). The CDR3 totals 15 residues. Trimming stripped 4 bases from V and 4 bases from J, with 16 bases between. Germline V CDR1 and CDR2: MDHEN, SYDVKM. CDR3 sequence: CASSSAEEGVYGYTF. The CDR3 DNA reads TGTGCCAGCAGTTCGGCTGAAGAGGGGGTCTATGGCTACACCTTC.

The chain uses TRBV9 and TRBJ1-1; D might be TRBD1 (5 bases). The CDR3 spans 13 residues. Trimming pared 6 bases from V and 5 bases from J, leaving 14 bases between. Germline V gene sequence: CDR1 SGDLS, CDR2 YYNGEE. The DNA for the CDR3 is TGTGCCAGCACCAAAGGGGAGGGGACTGAAGCTTTCTTT. Translating gives CASTKGEGTEAFF.

This clone has a handful of counts. The rearrangement links TRBV5-1 to TRBJ1-1; perhaps TRBD1 as D (5 bases). This CDR3 is built from 13 residues. CDR1 and CDR2 from the germline V gene are SGHRS and YFSETQ. Trimming stripped 2 bases from V and 2 bases from J, with 7 bases between. The CDR3 loop is CASSFQGNTEAFF. The DNA of the CDR3 is TGCGCCAGCAGCTTTCAGGGAAACACTGAAGCTTTCTTT.

The V call is TRBV5-1, the J call TRBJ1-2, with TRBD1 matching 7 bases. Trimming cost V 0 bases and J 5 bases; bases outside gene matches: 10. Germline assignment: CDR1 SGHRS and CDR2 YFSETQ. The CDR3 is made up of 16 amino acids. DNA of the CDR3: TGCGCCAGCAGCTTGGACAACCTGGAACAGGGGTATGGCTACACCTTC. As protein: CASSLDNLEQGYGYTF. Complete variable domain (other parts from reference TRBV5-1 and TRBJ1-2): KAGVTQTPRYLIKTRGQQVTLSCSPISGHRSVSWYQQTPGQGLQFLFEYFSETQRNKGNFPGRFSGRQFSNSRSEMNVSTLELGDSALYLCASSLDNLEQGYGYTFGSGTRLTVV.

This clone was seen only a few times. The chain links TRBV2 to TRBJ2-5, with TRBD1 identical over 9 bases. With V trimmed by 6 bases and J by 2 bases, 7 bases remained unmatched. This CDR3 is built from 15 residues. CDR1 and CDR2 (germline): SNHLY, FYNNEI. CDR3 protein: CASSSGQGRQETQYF. In nucleotides, the CDR3 is TGTGCCAGCAGCTCCGGACAGGGGAGGCAAGAGACCCAGTACTTC.

The table lists this clone with a few counts. The V call is TRBV7-8, the J call TRBJ2-1; 9 nucleotides agree with TRBD2. V lost 1 base and J lost 7; bases outside the gene matches: 5. The CDR3 sequence is 15 residues long. Germline V lookup: CDR1 SGHVS, CDR2 FQNEAQ. The CDR3 reads CASSLGGGAGNEQFF. In DNA, the CDR3 is TGTGCCAGCAGCTTAGGCGGGGGGGCGGGGAATGAGCAGTTCTTC.

The rearrangement joins TRBV7-2 to TRBJ1-5; 11 bases fit TRBD1. Trimming at V came to 5 bases and at J to 6 bases, leaving 3 bases not matched to a gene. The CDR3 loop spans 14 amino acids. Germline CDR1 and CDR2: SGHTA and FQGNSA. CDR3 DNA: TGTGCCAGCAGCCCGGACAGGGGGCGTCAGCCCCAGCATTTT. The encoded protein is CASSPDRGRQPQHF. Full variable domain (rest looked up from reference TRBV7-2 and TRBJ1-5): GAGVSQSPSNKVTEKGKDVELRCDPISGHTALYWYRQSLGQGLEFLIYFQGNSAPDKSGLPSDRFSAERTGGSVSTLTIQRTQQEDSAVYLCASSPDRGRQPQHFGDGTRLSIL.

The V and J genes are TRBV7-2 and TRBJ2-3; D might be TRBD1 (8 bases). The length of the CDR3 is 17 residues. Germline V gene sequence: CDR1 SGHTA, CDR2 FQGNSA. The V end was cut by 5 bases, the J end by 2 bases, with 20 bases between. In DNA form, the CDR3 reads TGTGCCAGCAGCACCCGACAGGGGAGGGGGTACACAGATACGCAGTATTTT. This sequence encodes CASSTRQGRGYTDTQYF. Full variable domain (rest looked up from reference TRBV7-2 and TRBJ2-3): GAGVSQSPSNKVTEKGKDVELRCDPISGHTALYWYRQSLGQGLEFLIYFQGNSAPDKSGLPSDRFSAERTGGSVSTLTIQRTQQEDSAVYLCASSTRQGRGYTDTQYFGPGTRLTVL.

The genes are TRBV28 and TRBJ1-2; D gene unclear. Per the germline V gene, CDR1 is MDHEN and CDR2 is SYDVKM. V lost 6 bases and J 0 bases, leaving 11 bases between the germline ends. The CDR3 runs 14 residues. Written as DNA, the CDR3 is TGTGCCAGCAGCGTACTGAATCCTAACTATGGCTACACCTTC. Translating it yields CASSVLNPNYGYTF.

The chain links TRBV7-2 to TRBJ1-5; tentatively, D is TRBD1 (5 bases). CDR3 length: 15 amino acids. The V gene lost 1 base and the J gene lost 6 bases, with 13 bases spanning the gap. In germline, CDR1 is SGHTA, CDR2 FQGNSA. CDR3 nucleotides: TGTGCCAGCAGCTTAGTCGTAAGGGGCGGTCAGCCCCAGCATTTT. Its translation: CASSLVVRGGQPQHF. The whole variable domain, remainder taken from reference TRBV7-2 and TRBJ1-5, is GAGVSQSPSNKVTEKGKDVELRCDPISGHTALYWYRQSLGQGLEFLIYFQGNSAPDKSGLPSDRFSAERTGGSVSTLTIQRTQQEDSAVYLCASSLVVRGGQPQHFGDGTRLSIL.

This clone was seen only a few times. The chain recombines TRBV5-4 with TRBJ2-2, with 7 positions matching TRBD1. This CDR3 comprises 17 residues. In germline, CDR1 is SGHNT, CDR2 YYREEE (reference sequence). Germline trimming cut 3 bases from V and 0 bases from J; bases unmatched to any gene: 8. CDR3 DNA sequence: TGTGCCAGCAGCTGGGGGCGCGACAGGGCGAACACCGGGGAGCTGTTTTTT. Protein product: CASSWGRDRANTGELFF.

This clone has just a few counts. The rearrangement joins TRBV2 to TRBJ1-6; D may be TRBD1 (5 bases). Trimming cost V 7 bases and J 7 bases, with 8 bases left between them. The CDR3 totals 12 residues. Germline CDR1 is SNHLY and CDR2 is FYNNEI. This CDR3 reads CASKGPNSPLHF. DNA of the CDR3: TGTGCCAGCAAGGGGCCGAATTCACCCCTCCACTTT.

This chain connects TRBV9 to TRBJ2-1; 9 bases match TRBD2. Germline values: CDR1 SGDLS, CDR2 YYNGEE. After removal of 0 bases from V and 8 bases from J, the junction contained 9 bases not matched to a gene. The CDR3 totals 16 residues. CDR3 nucleotide sequence: TGTGCCAGCAGCGTAGAGCCTGGGACTAGCAGCGATGAGCAGTTCTTC. Amino acids: CASSVEPGTSSDEQFF.

The count of this clone is one. The rearrangement uses TRBV4-1 and TRBJ1-5; D is ambiguous. V shed 0 bases and J shed 6 bases, with 15 bases lying between them. CDR3 size: 16 residues. CDR1 MGHRA and CDR2 YSYEKL come from the germline V gene. The CDR3, as DNA: TGCGCCAGCAGCCAAGATCTTGGAGGGTCGGGTCAGCCCCAGCATTTT. Protein: CASSQDLGGSGQPQHF.

The chain uses TRBV6-5 and TRBJ1-1, with 7 bases that match TRBD1. The CDR3 is made up of 14 amino acids. In germline, CDR1 is MNHEY, CDR2 SVGAGI. With 5 bases clipped from V and 0 bases from J, the junction kept 3 bases outside the gene matches. This CDR3 is CASSPGQVNTEAFF. In DNA form, the CDR3 reads TGTGCCAGCAGTCCCGGACAGGTGAACACTGAAGCTTTCTTT.

The rearrangement joins TRBV4-1 to TRBJ2-7; 7 nucleotides line up with TRBD1. The V gene's germline CDR1 is MGHRA and CDR2 YSYEKL. Trimming took 5 bases from V and 12 from J; bases not matched to a gene: 10. The CDR3 is made up of 12 amino acids. Written as DNA, the CDR3 is TGCGCCAGCAGCAAGACAGGGAGAGAAAGGTACTTC. Translated: CASSKTGRERYF.

V is TRBV30 and J is TRBJ1-2; TRBD1 matches 8 bases. CDR1 is GTSNPN and CDR2 is SVGIG in the germline V gene (reference sequence). The CDR3 runs 14 residues. The CDR3 DNA follows: TGTGTCCCACGTTTCGACAGGGGCGGCTATGGCTACACCTTC. Encoded protein: CVPRFDRGGYGYTF.

This chain links TRBV6-1 with TRBJ1-5, with D perhaps matching TRBD1 (6 bases). Trimming took off 11 bases at V and 6 bases at J, with 20 bases between the two ends. CDR1 and CDR2 from the germline V gene are MNHNS and SASEGT. The CDR3 contains 14 residues. The CDR3: CAGEAGVDGQPQHF. The DNA of the CDR3 is TGTGCCGGTGAGGCAGGGGTGGACGGTCAGCCCCAGCATTTT.

The chain uses TRBV30 and TRBJ1-2; D is ambiguous. V lost 3 bases and J lost 3, with 8 bases in between. This CDR3 contains 12 residues. Germline CDR1 is GTSNPN and CDR2 is SVGIG (reference sequence). The chain's CDR3 is CAWSPGDYGYTF. The CDR3 bases are TGTGCCTGGAGCCCGGGAGACTATGGCTACACCTTC.

The chain joins TRBV28 to TRBJ2-1; no firm D call. There are 12 residues in the CDR3. Between the trimmed V and J ends, which lost 4 bases and 10 bases, there was a span of 11 bases. The germline gives CDR1 MDHEN, CDR2 SYDVKM. The DNA for the CDR3 is TGTGCCAGCAGTTCCCCGGGTTTAGAGCAGTTCTTC. It specifies CASSSPGLEQFF.

The V and J genes are TRBV9 and TRBJ2-7, with 13 bases that match TRBD2. CDR1 SGDLS and CDR2 YYNGEE come from the germline V gene. The ends lost 3 bases at V and 2 bases at J; junction bases unmatched: 2. The CDR3 loop spans 15 amino acids. This CDR3 reads CASSATSGGAYEQYF. CDR3 in DNA: TGTGCCAGCAGCGCCACTAGCGGGGGGGCCTACGAGCAGTACTTC.

This clone has more than one count but fewer than ten. The chain is built from TRBV28 and TRBJ1-1; 9 nucleotides align to TRBD1. CDR3 length: 14 residues. V lost 7 bases and J lost 5; bases outside the gene matches: 8. Germline V gene data show CDR1 as MDHEN and CDR2 as SYDVKM. This CDR3 is CASTSDRGWTEAFF. The CDR3 DNA is TGTGCCAGCACCTCTGACAGGGGGTGGACTGAAGCTTTCTTT.

This clone was observed a few times. The chain is built from TRBV7-9 and TRBJ2-1, with 8 bases that match TRBD1. Germline V gene sequence: CDR1 SEHNR, CDR2 FQNEAQ (reference sequence). The ends lost 5 bases at V and 0 bases at J; junction bases unmatched: 3. The CDR3 is made up of 15 amino acids. This CDR3 reads CASSPGQGSYNEQFF. The CDR3 DNA is TGTGCCAGCAGCCCCGGACAGGGCTCCTACAATGAGCAGTTCTTC.

The J gene is TRBJ2-5, the V gene TRBV9, with TRBD2 matching over 12 bases. CDR1 is SGDLS and CDR2 is YYNGEE in the germline V gene. J lost 6 bases, V lost 3 bases, and 6 bases had no gene match. CDR3 length equals 15 residues. The chain's CDR3 is CASSALAGGPKTQYF. The CDR3 DNA is TGTGCCAGCAGCGCCCTAGCGGGGGGGCCGAAGACCCAGTACTTC.

The V gene is TRBV5-8, the J gene TRBJ1-5, with a weak D call TRBD1 (5 bases). V was trimmed by 4 bases and J by 1 base, leaving 9 bases between them. Germline V lookup: CDR1 SGHTS, CDR2 YDEGEE. The CDR3 is 14 amino acids. CDR3 DNA: TGTGCCAGCAGCCCCGGGGGGAGCAATCAGCCCCAGCATTTT. Encoded protein: CASSPGGSNQPQHF.

The genes are TRBV28 and TRBJ1-6; 7 nucleotides match TRBD1. V shed 6 bases, J shed 10 bases, and the junction held 12 bases outside the gene matches. The germline V gene has CDR1 MDHEN and CDR2 SYDVKM. This CDR3 has 15 amino acids. CDR3 region: CASRPLDRVRSPLHF. The DNA for the CDR3 is TGTGCCAGCAGACCCCTCGACAGGGTGCGGTCACCCCTCCACTTT.

Concerning this clone itself: Other DNA sequences from this sample encode an identical CDR3 as well. The rearrangement links TRBV9 to TRBJ2-2, with 11 bases matching TRBD2. The CDR3 spans 16 residues. The germline V gene encodes CDR1 SGDLS and CDR2 YYNGEE. V lost 2 bases and J lost 1; bases outside the gene matches: 1. This CDR3 reads CASSVGLAGNTGELFF. For the CDR3, the DNA is TGTGCCAGCAGCGTCGGACTAGCGGGGAACACCGGGGAGCTGTTTTTT.